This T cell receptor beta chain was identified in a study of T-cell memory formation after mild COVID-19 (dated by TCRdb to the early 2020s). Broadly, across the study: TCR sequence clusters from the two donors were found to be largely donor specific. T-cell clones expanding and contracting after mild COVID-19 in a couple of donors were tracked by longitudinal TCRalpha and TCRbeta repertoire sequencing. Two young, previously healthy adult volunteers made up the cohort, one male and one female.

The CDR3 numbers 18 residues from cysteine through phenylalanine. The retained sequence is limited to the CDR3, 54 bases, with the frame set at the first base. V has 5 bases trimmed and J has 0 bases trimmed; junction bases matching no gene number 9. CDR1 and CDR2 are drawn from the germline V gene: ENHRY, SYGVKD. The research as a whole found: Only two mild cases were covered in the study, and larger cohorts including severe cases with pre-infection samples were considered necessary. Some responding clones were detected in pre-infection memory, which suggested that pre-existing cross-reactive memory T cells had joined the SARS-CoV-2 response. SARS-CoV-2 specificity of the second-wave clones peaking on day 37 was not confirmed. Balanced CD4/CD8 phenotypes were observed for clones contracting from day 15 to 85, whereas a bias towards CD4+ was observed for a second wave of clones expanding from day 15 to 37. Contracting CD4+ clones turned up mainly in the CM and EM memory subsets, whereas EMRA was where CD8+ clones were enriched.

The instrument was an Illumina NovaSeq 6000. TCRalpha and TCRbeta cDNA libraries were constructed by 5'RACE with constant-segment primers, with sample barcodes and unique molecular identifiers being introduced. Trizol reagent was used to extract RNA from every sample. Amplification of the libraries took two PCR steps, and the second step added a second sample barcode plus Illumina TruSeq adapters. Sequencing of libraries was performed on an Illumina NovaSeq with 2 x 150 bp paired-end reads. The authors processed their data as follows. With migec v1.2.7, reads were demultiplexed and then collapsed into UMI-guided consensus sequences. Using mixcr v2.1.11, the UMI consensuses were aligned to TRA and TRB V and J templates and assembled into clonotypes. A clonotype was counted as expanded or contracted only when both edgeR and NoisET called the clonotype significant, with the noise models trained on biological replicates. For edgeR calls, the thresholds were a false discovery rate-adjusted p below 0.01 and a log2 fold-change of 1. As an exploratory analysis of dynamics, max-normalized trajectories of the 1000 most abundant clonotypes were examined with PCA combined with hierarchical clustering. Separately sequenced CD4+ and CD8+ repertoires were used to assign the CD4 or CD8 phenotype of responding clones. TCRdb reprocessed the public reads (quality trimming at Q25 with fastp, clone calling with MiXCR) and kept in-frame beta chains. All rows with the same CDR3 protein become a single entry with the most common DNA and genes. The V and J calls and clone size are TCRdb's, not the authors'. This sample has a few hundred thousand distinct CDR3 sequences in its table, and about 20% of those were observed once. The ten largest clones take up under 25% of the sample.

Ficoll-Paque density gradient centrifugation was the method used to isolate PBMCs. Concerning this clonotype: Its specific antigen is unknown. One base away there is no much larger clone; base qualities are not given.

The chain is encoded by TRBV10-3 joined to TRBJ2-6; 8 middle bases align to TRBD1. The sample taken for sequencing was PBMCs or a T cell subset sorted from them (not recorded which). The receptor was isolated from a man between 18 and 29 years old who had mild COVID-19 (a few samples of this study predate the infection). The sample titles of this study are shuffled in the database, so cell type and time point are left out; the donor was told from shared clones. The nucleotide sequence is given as TGTGCCATCAGTCTTACGGGACAGGTGACCTCTGGGGCCAACGTCCTGACTTTC. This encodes CAISLTGQVTSGANVLTF.